This passage covers 5 T cell receptor beta chains from one sample sequenced in a study of early T cells in non-severe SARS-CoV-2 infection. TCRdb itself ran the 5' RACE reads through MiXCR, one entry per CDR3 protein. Here the sample spans about 64,000 distinct CDR3 sequences, around an eighth being singletons. The sequences come from whole blood, collected at baseline. The receptors stem from an adult who was a healthcare worker with PCR-confirmed SARS-CoV-2 infection or an uninfected control (not recorded which).

V is TRBV7-6 and J is TRBJ2-3; 8 nucleotides line up with TRBD2. The CDR3 has 15 amino acids. J lost 2 bases, V lost 5 bases, and 6 bases had no gene match. CDR1 SGHVS and CDR2 FNYEAQ come from the germline V gene. CDR3 sequence: CASSPAGGSTDTQYF. The CDR3 nucleotides read TGTGCCAGCAGCCCCGCGGGGGGTTCCACAGATACGCAGTATTTT. The full variable domain, completed using reference TRBV7-6 and TRBJ2-3, is GAGVSQSPRYKVTKRGQDVALRCDPISGHVSLYWYRQALGQGPEFLTYFNYEAQQDKSGLPNDRFSAERPEGSISTLTIQRTEQRDSAMYRCASSPAGGSTDTQYFGPGTRLTVL.

The chain carries TRBV6-2 or TRBV6-3 and TRBJ2-3; 9 bases match TRBD2. The CDR3 length is 17 residues. Germline trimming cut 6 bases from V and 0 bases from J; bases unmatched to any gene: 10. From germline, CDR1 is MNHEY and CDR2 SVGEGT. CDR3 bases: TGTGCCAGCAGCCTACGGGCCGGGACTAGCAGCACAGATACGCAGTATTTT. Translation gives CASSLRAGTSSTDTQYF.

This clonotype was counted between two and nine times. V usage is TRBV2 and J usage is TRBJ1-6; 8 nucleotides match TRBD1. Losses at the gene ends were 10 bases for V and 8 bases for J; bases not matched to a gene: 7. CDR1 and CDR2 from the germline V gene are SNHLY and FYNNEI. The CDR3 has 13 residues. The CDR3 DNA sequence: TGTGCCACCAGGGGGCAGGTCCATTCACCCCTCCACTTT. It is translated as CATRGQVHSPLHF.

This clonotype was recorded a few times. This sequence joins TRBV6-6 and TRBJ2-7; no clear D gene. The CDR3 totals 17 residues. CDR1 MNHNY and CDR2 SVGAGI come from the germline V gene (reference sequence). V lost 1 base, J lost 0 bases, and 16 bases lay in between. CDR3 sequence: CASSYLMLGSSSYEQYF. DNA of the CDR3: TGTGCCAGCAGTTACTTAATGCTGGGCTCCAGCTCCTACGAGCAGTACTTC.

This clonotype was found many times. This sequence joins TRBV5-4 and TRBJ2-3, with TRBD1 matching 8 bases. The V and J ends lost 5 bases and 0 bases, in that order; junction bases with no gene match: 8. CDR1 is SGHNT, CDR2 YYREEE, per germline (reference sequence). CDR3 length: 16 residues. DNA of the CDR3: TGTGCCAGCAGTCCCCAGGGGGCGCTTAGCACAGATACGCAGTATTTT. It codes for CASSPQGALSTDTQYF.